This T cell receptor beta chain was retrieved from a study of neurological immune-mediated disorders. Study context: The study included about 34 multiple sclerosis patients, about 30 relapsing-remitting and 3 secondary progressive.

Using its own MiXCR run on the 5' RACE reads, TCRdb lists one record per CDR3 protein. The top ten hold 5.5% to 8% of the sample, which has around 69,000 distinct CDR3 sequences, 4.5% seen once. Germline V CDR1 and CDR2: SGDLS, YYNGEE. Trimming cost V 3 bases and J 1 base, with 10 bases left between them. The CDR3 is 14 residues long. Whole-study findings and limits: According to phylogenetic grouping, one related-CDR3 cluster, a possible signature, contained the repertoires of 18 of 34 multiple sclerosis patients.

This clonotype was observed at least ten times. Its matching antigen is unknown. The origin of this receptor is a man aged 25-45 years with multiple sclerosis. Sequenced sample: PBMCs. This chain joins TRBV9 and TRBJ1-1; D gene ambiguous. The CDR3 loop reads CASSARPGNTEAFF. The CDR3 nucleotides read TGTGCCAGCAGCGCCCGGCCTGGGAACACTGAAGCTTTCTTT.